This T cell receptor (beta chain) was captured in a study of blood T cells in healthy people across ages. Study context: In model experiments, template switching was able to capture about one barcoded beta molecule for every two T cells that were present. Broader study findings: Any conclusive comparison of naive versus antigen-experienced cells was prevented by using unsorted PBMCs.

Of note for this clonotype: The antigen is not known.

Primers used in a second PCR of roughly 7 to 11 cycles were a sample-barcoded 5' primer and a J-beta primer mix. There were at least 3 million CDR3-containing paired-end reads obtained from each sample. TCRdb redid the calling of the 5' RACE reads with MiXCR, one entry per CDR3 protein. In the table there are about 760,000 distinct CDR3 sequences, roughly 50% of which are singletons. The sequence derives from a man aged 35 to 55 in good health. Sample: blood.

CDR3 sequence (DNA): TGTGCCAGCAGCCAAGAACTAGCACTCAATGAGCAGTTCTTC. The encoded protein is CASSQELALNEQFF. The rearrangement uses TRBV14 and TRBJ2-1; D may be TRBD2 (6 bases). The germline V gene encodes CDR1 SGHDN and CDR2 FVKESK. The CDR3 is 14 residues long. The V end lost 0 bases, the J end lost 6 bases, and 9 bases lay between the germline ends.